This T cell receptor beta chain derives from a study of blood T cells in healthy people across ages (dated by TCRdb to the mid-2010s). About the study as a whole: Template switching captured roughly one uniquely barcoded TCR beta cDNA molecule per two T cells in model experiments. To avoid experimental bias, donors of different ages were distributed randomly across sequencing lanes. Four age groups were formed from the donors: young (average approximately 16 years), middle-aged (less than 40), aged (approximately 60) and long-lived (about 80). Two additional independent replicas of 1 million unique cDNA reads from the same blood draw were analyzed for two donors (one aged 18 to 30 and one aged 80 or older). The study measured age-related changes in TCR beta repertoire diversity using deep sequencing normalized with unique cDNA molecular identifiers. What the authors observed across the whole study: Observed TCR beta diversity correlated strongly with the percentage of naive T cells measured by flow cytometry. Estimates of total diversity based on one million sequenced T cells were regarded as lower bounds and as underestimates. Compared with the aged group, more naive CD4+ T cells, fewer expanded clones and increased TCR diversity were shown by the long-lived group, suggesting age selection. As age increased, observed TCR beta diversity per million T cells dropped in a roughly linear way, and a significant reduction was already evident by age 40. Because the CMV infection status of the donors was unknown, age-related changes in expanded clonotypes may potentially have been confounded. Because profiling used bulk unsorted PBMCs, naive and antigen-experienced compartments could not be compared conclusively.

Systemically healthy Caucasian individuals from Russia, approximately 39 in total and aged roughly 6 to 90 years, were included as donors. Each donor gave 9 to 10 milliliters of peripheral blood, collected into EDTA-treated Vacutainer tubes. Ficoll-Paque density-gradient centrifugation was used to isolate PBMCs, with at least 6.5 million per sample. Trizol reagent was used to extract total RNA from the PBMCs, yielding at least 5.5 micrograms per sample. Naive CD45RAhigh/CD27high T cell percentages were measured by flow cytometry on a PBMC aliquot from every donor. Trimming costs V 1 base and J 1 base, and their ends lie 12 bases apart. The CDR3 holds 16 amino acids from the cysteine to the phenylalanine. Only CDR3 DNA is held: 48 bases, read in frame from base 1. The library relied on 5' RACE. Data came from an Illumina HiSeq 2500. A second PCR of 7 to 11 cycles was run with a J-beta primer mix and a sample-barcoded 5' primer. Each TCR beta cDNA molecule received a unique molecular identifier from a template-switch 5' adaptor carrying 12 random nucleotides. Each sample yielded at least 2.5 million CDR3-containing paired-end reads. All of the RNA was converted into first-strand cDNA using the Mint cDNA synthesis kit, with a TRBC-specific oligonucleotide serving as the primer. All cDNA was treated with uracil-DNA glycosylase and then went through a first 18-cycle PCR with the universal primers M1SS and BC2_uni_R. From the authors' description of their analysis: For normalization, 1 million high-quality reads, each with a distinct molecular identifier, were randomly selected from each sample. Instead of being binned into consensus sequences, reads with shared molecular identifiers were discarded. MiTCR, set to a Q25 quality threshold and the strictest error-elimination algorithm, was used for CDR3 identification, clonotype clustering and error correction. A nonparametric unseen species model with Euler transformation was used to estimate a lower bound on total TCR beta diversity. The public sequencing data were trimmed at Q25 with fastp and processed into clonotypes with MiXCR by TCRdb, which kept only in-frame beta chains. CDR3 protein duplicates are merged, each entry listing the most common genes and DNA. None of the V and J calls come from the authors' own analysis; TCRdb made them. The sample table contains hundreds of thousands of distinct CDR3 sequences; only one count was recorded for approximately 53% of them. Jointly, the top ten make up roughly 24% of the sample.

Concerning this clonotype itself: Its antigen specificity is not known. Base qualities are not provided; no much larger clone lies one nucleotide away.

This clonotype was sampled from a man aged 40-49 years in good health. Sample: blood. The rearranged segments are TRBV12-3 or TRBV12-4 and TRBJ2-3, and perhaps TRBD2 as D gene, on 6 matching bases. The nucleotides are TGTGCCAGCAGTTTAGAGGCTAGCGCCCGCACAGATACGCAGTATTTT. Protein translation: CASSLEASARTDTQYF.